These 24 T cell receptor beta chains originate from one sample sequenced in a study of cytomegalovirus exposure and HLA in healthy donors. Use of 60 Vbeta and 13 Jbeta primers characterized the PCR. TCRdb's copy holds only in-frame clones and misses some; the assay was immunoSEQ multiplex PCR. This sample carries a few hundred thousand clones, under 90% of them seen once, and the ten largest clones take about 0.28%. The material sequenced was PBMCs. The receptor source for this set is a girl aged 2 to 10 in good health and CMV-seronegative.

This chain joins TRBV28 and TRBJ2-7; 7 bases are a match to TRBD1. The germline V gene has CDR1 MDHEN and CDR2 SYDVKM. Trimming removed 7 bases from V and 0 bases from J; junction bases left unmatched: 9. The CDR3 is 15 residues long. CDR3 residues: CASNSPGQSSYEQYF. As DNA, the CDR3 is TGTGCCAGCAATTCACCGGGACAGAGCTCCTACGAGCAGTACTTC.

This clone has just one count. This chain links TRBV7-9 with TRBJ2-3; 8 bases are a match to TRBD1. This CDR3 contains 16 residues. V trimming: 5 bases; J trimming: 2 bases; junction bases outside the gene matches: 9. In germline, CDR1 is SEHNR, CDR2 FQNEAQ (reference sequence). DNA of the CDR3: TGTGCCAGCAGCGCACGGACAGGGCGGTTCACAGATACGCAGTATTTT. It translates to CASSARTGRFTDTQYF.

This chain links TRBV28 with TRBJ1-1; TRBD1 might be the D (5 bases). This CDR3 comprises 15 residues. Trimming shortened V by 3 bases and J by 0 bases, and 11 bases separated the two germline ends. Germline V CDR1 and CDR2: MDHEN, SYDVKM. The CDR3 bases are TGTGCCAGCAGTTTTCCCCGGGGGATGAACACTGAAGCTTTCTTT. Its translation is CASSFPRGMNTEAFF.

This clone was detected a few times. V is TRBV29-1 and J is TRBJ2-5, with D tentatively TRBD1 (5 bases). CDR1 SQVTM and CDR2 ANQGSEA come from the germline V gene. The CDR3 totals 11 residues. Trimming left V 3 bases short and J 7 bases short, with 9 bases between. The CDR3 loop reads CSVEGRGTQYF. The CDR3 DNA reads as TGCAGCGTTGAGGGAAGGGGGACCCAGTACTTC.

V and J are TRBV2 and TRBJ1-1, with a weak D call TRBD1 (6 bases). Trimming cost V 2 bases and J 5 bases, with 15 bases left between them. The CDR3 totals 15 residues. CDR1 SNHLY and CDR2 FYNNEI come from the germline V gene. CDR3 amino acids: CASSELIGRGTEAFF. The DNA of the CDR3 is TGTGCCAGCAGTGAACTTATCGGTAGGGGGACTGAAGCTTTCTTT.

The chain joins TRBV7-9 to TRBJ2-1; 9 bases match TRBD2. This CDR3 is 14 amino acids long. The germline V gene encodes CDR1 SEHNR and CDR2 FQNEAQ (reference sequence). Unmatched junction bases numbered 5, after V lost 4 bases and J lost 7 bases. CDR3 region: CASSSRTSANEQFF. In nucleotides, the CDR3 is TGTGCCAGCAGCTCAAGGACTAGCGCGAATGAGCAGTTCTTC. Looking up the rest from reference TRBV7-9 and TRBJ2-1 gives the full variable domain: DTGVSQNPRHKITKRGQNVTFRCDPISEHNRLYWYRQTLGQGPEFLTYFQNEAQLEKSRLLSDRFSAERPKGSFSTLEIQRTEQGDSAMYLCASSSRTSANEQFFGPGTRLTVL.

V is TRBV27 and J is TRBJ2-1, with 12 bases matching TRBD2. The CDR3 sequence is 15 residues long. Germline V lookup: CDR1 MNHEY, CDR2 SMNVEV (reference sequence). With 1 base clipped from V and 7 bases from J, the junction kept 2 bases outside the gene matches. In nucleotides, the CDR3 is TGTGCCAGCAGTTTATGGCTAGCGGGGGGGAATGAGCAGTTCTTC. Translation: CASSLWLAGGNEQFF.

The J gene is TRBJ1-3, the V gene TRBV19; D may be TRBD1 (6 bases). V dropped 6 bases and J dropped 0 bases, with 15 bases sitting between them. Germline V gene lookup returns CDR1 LNHDA and CDR2 SQIVND (reference sequence). The CDR3 has 16 residues. For the CDR3, the DNA is TGTGCCAGTAGCCGATCAGGGGCCCACTCTGGAAACACCATATATTTT. It codes for CASSRSGAHSGNTIYF. Looking up the rest from reference TRBV19 and TRBJ1-3 gives the full variable domain: DGGITQSPKYLFRKEGQNVTLSCEQNLNHDAMYWYRQDPGQGLRLIYYSQIVNDFQKGDIAEGYSVSREKKESFPLTVTSAQKNPTAFYLCASSRSGAHSGNTIYFGEGSWLTVV.

The chain links TRBV10-2 to TRBJ2-7; 11 positions match TRBD2. Trimming cost V 3 bases and J 5 bases; bases outside gene matches: 9. This CDR3 comprises 16 residues. Germline CDR1 is WSHSY and CDR2 is SAAADI. CDR3 nucleotides: TGCGCCAGCAGTGAAGCCGGGACTAGCGGTTTCCACGAGCAGTACTTC. Translated: CASSEAGTSGFHEQYF.

The chain links TRBV19 to TRBJ1-5, with D unresolved. With 5 bases removed from V and 2 bases from J, the gap between germline ends came to 13 bases. The CDR3 extends over 15 amino acids. The germline CDR1 and CDR2 sequences are LNHDA and SQIVND (reference sequence). The CDR3 sequence is CASSPTLRGNQPQHF. The DNA of the CDR3 is TGTGCCAGTAGTCCGACCCTTCGGGGCAATCAGCCCCAGCATTTT.

The chain couples TRBV2 to TRBJ1-5, with TRBD1 matching over 8 bases. The CDR3 has 14 residues. V was pared by 7 bases and J by 5 bases, with 7 bases of the junction left unmatched. Germline CDR1 is SNHLY and CDR2 is FYNNEI. CDR3 DNA: TGTGCCAGCAATGGACAGGGCAGGCATCAGCCCCAGCATTTT. Encoded protein: CASNGQGRHQPQHF.

This clone came up once. The rearrangement links TRBV7-2 to TRBJ2-3; the match to TRBD1 covers 7 bases. The germline gives CDR1 SGHTA, CDR2 FQGNSA. The CDR3 has 15 residues. J lost 4 bases, V lost 5 bases, and 9 bases had no gene match. This CDR3 reads CASSLGTVSADTQYF. The CDR3 coding sequence is TGTGCCAGCAGCCTGGGGACAGTATCCGCAGATACGCAGTATTTT.

Only a few counts were recorded for this clone. This CDR3 is also generated by other DNA sequences in the sample. The gene calls are TRBV19 and TRBJ1-1, with TRBD1 matching over 8 bases. V lost 3 bases to trimming and J lost 6 bases; unmatched junction nucleotides: 3. Germline CDR1 reads LNHDA; CDR2 reads SQIVND (reference sequence). This CDR3 region has 13 residues. CDR3 sequence: CASSIGQGAEAFF. The CDR3 bases are TGTGCCAGTAGTATCGGACAGGGCGCTGAAGCTTTCTTT. Looking up the rest from reference TRBV19 and TRBJ1-1 gives the full variable domain: DGGITQSPKYLFRKEGQNVTLSCEQNLNHDAMYWYRQDPGQGLRLIYYSQIVNDFQKGDIAEGYSVSREKKESFPLTVTSAQKNPTAFYLCASSIGQGAEAFFGQGTRLTVV.

This clone appeared a single time. V gene TRBV7-8 combines with J gene TRBJ2-3, with 9 bases aligning to TRBD1. V lost 6 bases and J lost 2; bases outside the gene matches: 12. From germline, CDR1 is SGHVS and CDR2 FQNEAQ. The CDR3 loop spans 17 amino acids. The CDR3 DNA reads as TGTGCCAGCAGTCCACTCCCGGGACAGGGACTCACAGATACGCAGTATTTT. Its translation is CASSPLPGQGLTDTQYF. The full variable domain, rest sourced from reference TRBV7-8 and TRBJ2-3, is GAGVSQSPRYKVAKRGQDVALRCDPISGHVSLFWYQQALGQGPEFLTYFQNEAQLDKSGLPSDRFFAERPEGSVSTLKIQRTQQEDSAVYLCASSPLPGQGLTDTQYFGPGTRLTVL.

This clone has just a few counts. The rearrangement joins TRBV19 to TRBJ2-7; 11 bases are shared with TRBD2. Germline values: CDR1 LNHDA, CDR2 SQIVND (reference sequence). V gave up 2 bases and J gave up 2 bases; unmatched junction bases: 5. The CDR3 sequence is 16 residues long. The CDR3 sequence: CASSIRLAGPTYEQYF. The CDR3 DNA follows: TGTGCCAGTAGTATAAGACTAGCGGGGCCGACCTACGAGCAGTACTTC.

The chain combines TRBV7-2 with TRBJ1-4; TRBD1 aligns across 8 bases. The J segment lost 12 bases and the V segment lost 6 bases, leaving 12 bases of the junction unmatched. This CDR3 spans 14 amino acids. Germline CDR1 and CDR2: SGHTA and FQGNSA. The DNA of the CDR3 is TGTGCCAGCAGGACGGGGTTAGCAGGGGGCCAACTGTTTTTT. It yields the protein CASRTGLAGGQLFF. Supplemented by reference TRBV7-2 and TRBJ1-4, the full variable domain reads GAGVSQSPSNKVTEKGKDVELRCDPISGHTALYWYRQSLGQGLEFLIYFQGNSAPDKSGLPSDRFSAERTGGSVSTLTIQRTQQEDSAVYLCASRTGLAGGQLFFGSGTQLSVL.

CDR3 loop: CASSREQEYTGELFF. The CDR3 DNA reads TGTGCCAGCAGCCGCGAACAGGAGTACACCGGGGAGCTGTTTTTT. This sequence joins TRBV4-2 and TRBJ2-2, with a weak D call TRBD1 (5 bases). CDR1 is LGHNA, CDR2 YNFKEQ, per germline. V was trimmed by 4 bases and J by 3 bases, leaving 12 bases between them. The CDR3 spans 15 residues.

The J gene is TRBJ2-7, the V gene TRBV5-1; TRBD2 aligns across 9 bases. The germline V gene encodes CDR1 SGHRS and CDR2 YFSETQ. V lost 8 bases to trimming and J lost 1 base; unmatched junction nucleotides: 10. The CDR3 loop spans 15 amino acids. The CDR3 nucleotides are TGCGCCAGTACCATCACGGCGGGAGGGTCCTACGAGCAGTACTTC. The encoded protein is CASTITAGGSYEQYF.

The chain couples TRBV19 to TRBJ1-5; D gene unclear. The V gene lost 6 bases and the J gene lost 0 bases, with 12 bases spanning the gap. CDR1 is LNHDA, CDR2 SQIVND, per germline (reference sequence). The CDR3 consists of 15 residues. The CDR3 coding sequence is TGTGCCAGTAGGACCGGAGAATATAGCAATCAGCCCCAGCATTTT. This sequence encodes CASRTGEYSNQPQHF.

V is TRBV7-9 and J is TRBJ2-4, with 7 nucleotides matching TRBD2. V dropped 5 bases and J dropped 0; count of bases not matched to a gene: 7. The germline V gene has CDR1 SEHNR and CDR2 FQNEAQ (reference sequence). The CDR3 extends over 16 amino acids. CDR3 protein: CASSPKGLLAKNIQYF. DNA of the CDR3: TGTGCCAGCAGCCCGAAGGGACTACTAGCCAAAAACATTCAGTACTTC.

The gene calls are TRBV9 and TRBJ1-3; D is perhaps TRBD1 (6 bases). CDR3 size: 13 residues. Germline CDR1 and CDR2: SGDLS and YYNGEE. V dropped 0 bases and J dropped 7 bases, with 8 bases sitting between them. In DNA form, the CDR3 reads TGTGCCAGCAGCGTAGAGGGGGGGAACACCATATATTTT. Translating gives CASSVEGGNTIYF.

The V and J genes are TRBV9 and TRBJ1-1, with D possibly TRBD1 on 5 matching bases. This CDR3 contains 13 residues. V was pared by 8 bases and J by 3 bases, with 14 bases between. Germline V gene sequence: CDR1 SGDLS, CDR2 YYNGEE. CDR3 nucleotide sequence: TGTGCCAGGGAGACAGCCGATTACACTGAAGCTTTCTTT. Translated, it gives CARETADYTEAFF.

This clone appeared a single time. The rearrangement links TRBV29-1 to TRBJ2-3; D is unclear. V lost 3 bases to trimming and J lost 4 bases, with 5 bases between them. The CDR3 has 11 amino acids. Germline V gene sequence: CDR1 SQVTM, CDR2 ANQGSEA. CDR3 bases: TGCAGCGTTGATGACTCAGATACGCAGTATTTT. As protein: CSVDDSDTQYF.

This rearrangement joins TRBV27 to TRBJ2-7, with TRBD2 identical over 10 bases. Trimming cost V 3 bases and J 0 bases; bases outside gene matches: 5. The CDR3 is made up of 16 amino acids. In germline, CDR1 is MNHEY, CDR2 SMNVEV (reference sequence). The CDR3: CASSFTSGTFSYEQYF. The CDR3 DNA follows: TGTGCCAGCAGTTTTACTAGCGGGACCTTCTCCTACGAGCAGTACTTC.